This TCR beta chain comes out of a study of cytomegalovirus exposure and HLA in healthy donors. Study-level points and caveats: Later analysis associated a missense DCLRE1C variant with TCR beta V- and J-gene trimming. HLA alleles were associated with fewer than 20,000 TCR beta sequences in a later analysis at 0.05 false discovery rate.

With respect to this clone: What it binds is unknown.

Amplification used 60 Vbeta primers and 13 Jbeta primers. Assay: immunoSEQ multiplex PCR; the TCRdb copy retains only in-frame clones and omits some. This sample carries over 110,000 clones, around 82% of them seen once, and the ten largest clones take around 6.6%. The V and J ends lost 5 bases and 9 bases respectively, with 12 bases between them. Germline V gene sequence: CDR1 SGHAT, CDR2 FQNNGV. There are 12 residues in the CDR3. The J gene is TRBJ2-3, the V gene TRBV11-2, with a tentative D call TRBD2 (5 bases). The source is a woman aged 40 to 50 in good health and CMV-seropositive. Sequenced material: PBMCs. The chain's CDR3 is CASSGSQITQYF. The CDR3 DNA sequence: TGTGCCAGCAGCGGGAGTCAGATAACGCAGTATTTT.